This TCR beta chain was sequenced in a study of patients and donors after allogeneic stem cell transplantation. V lost 4 bases, J lost 5 bases, and 12 bases stayed unmatched. The CDR3 length is 16 residues. CDR1 is KGHSH and CDR2 is LQKENI in the germline V gene. This clonotype was seen only a few times. Via MiXCR, TCRdb re-called the RT-PCR reads, giving one row per CDR3 protein. Among some 960,000 distinct CDR3 sequences listed, roughly 18% were seen once. The source is a human donor who was either an allogeneic HSCT recipient or a stem cell or donor lymphocyte infusion donor (not recorded which). It is not recorded whose cells these are; they may come from a transplant donor. The chain has TRBV18 and TRBJ1-1; 8 nucleotides agree with TRBD1. Source material: blood, either unsorted or a sorted T cell fraction (not recorded which). The CDR3: CASSQETGAVGTEAFF. CDR3 DNA: TGTGCCAGCTCACAGGAGACAGGGGCGGTGGGAACTGAAGCTTTCTTT.